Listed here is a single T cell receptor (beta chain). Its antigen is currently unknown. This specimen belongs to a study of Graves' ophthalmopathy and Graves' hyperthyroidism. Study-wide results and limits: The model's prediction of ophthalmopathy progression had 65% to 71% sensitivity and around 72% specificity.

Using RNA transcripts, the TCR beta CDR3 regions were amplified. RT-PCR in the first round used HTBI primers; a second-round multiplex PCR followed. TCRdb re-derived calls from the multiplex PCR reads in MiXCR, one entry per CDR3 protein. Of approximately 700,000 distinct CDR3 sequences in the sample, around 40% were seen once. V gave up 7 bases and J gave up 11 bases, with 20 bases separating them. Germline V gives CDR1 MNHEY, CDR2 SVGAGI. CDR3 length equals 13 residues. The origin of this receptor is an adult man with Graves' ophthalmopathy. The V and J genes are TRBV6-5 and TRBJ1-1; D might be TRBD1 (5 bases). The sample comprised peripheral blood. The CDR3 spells CASTYSGAGQAFF. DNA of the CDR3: TGTGCCAGCACCTACTCTGGGGCCGGTCAGGCTTTCTTT.